The T cell receptor beta chain under discussion was sequenced for a study of T-cell memory formation after mild COVID-19. The CDR3 contains 16 residues. V lost 1 base and J lost 1, with 12 bases in between. Germline values: CDR1 SNHLY, CDR2 FYNNEI. This clonotype was observed a handful of times. TCRdb re-analysed the 5' RACE reads in MiXCR, keeping a single row per CDR3 protein. Of approximately 100,000 distinct CDR3 sequences listed, 15% to 20% were seen once; the top ten hold over 25%. The clonotype comes from an adult woman who had mild COVID-19 (a few samples of this study predate the infection). Cell type and time point are not known. This chain connects TRBV2 to TRBJ2-3; D gene unclear. What was sequenced was PBMCs or a T cell subset sorted from them (not recorded which). The CDR3 protein is CASSEGLTPRTDTQYF. Here the CDR3 DNA reads TGTGCCAGCAGTGAAGGGCTTACGCCCCGCACAGATACGCAGTATTTT.